This entry features one T cell receptor (beta chain) sequence. CDR1 and CDR2 from the germline V gene are ENHRY and SYGVKD. V was clipped by 7 bases and J by 7 bases; unmatched bases: 8. The CDR3 extends over 13 amino acids. TCRdb's copy holds only in-frame clones and misses some; the assay was immunoSEQ multiplex PCR. The data show roughly 140,000 clones, roughly 93% seen once. This sample stems from a study of T cell responses to AZD1222 COVID-19 vaccine. The V call is TRBV10-3, the J call TRBJ2-7; 9 nucleotides align to TRBD2. Here the sequenced sample was peripheral blood, taken 28 days after the second AZD1222 dose. This TCR was sampled from an adult who received the AZD1222 COVID-19 vaccine. The CDR3 is CAITGAGGLEQYF. The CDR3 nucleotides are TGTGCCATCACTGGGGCGGGGGGGCTGGAGCAGTACTTC.